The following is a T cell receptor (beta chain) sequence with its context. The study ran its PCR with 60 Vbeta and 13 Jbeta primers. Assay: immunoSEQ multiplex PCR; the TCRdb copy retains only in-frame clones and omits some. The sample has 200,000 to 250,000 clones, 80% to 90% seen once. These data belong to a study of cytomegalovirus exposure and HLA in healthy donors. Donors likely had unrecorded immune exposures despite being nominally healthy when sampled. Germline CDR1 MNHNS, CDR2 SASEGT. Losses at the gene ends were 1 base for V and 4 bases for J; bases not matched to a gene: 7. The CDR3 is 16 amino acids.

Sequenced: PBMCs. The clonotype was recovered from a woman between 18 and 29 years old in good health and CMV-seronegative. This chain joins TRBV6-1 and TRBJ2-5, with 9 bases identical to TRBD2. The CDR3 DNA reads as TGTGCCAGCAGTGAAGGGAGGTCTAGCGGGACAGAGACCCAGTACTTC. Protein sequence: CASSEGRSSGTETQYF.